The present TCR beta chain was sequenced within a study of monozygotic twins with inflammatory bowel disease. Study observations and caveats: Differing T cell subtypes remained indistinguishable.

The length of the CDR3 is 13 residues. Each of the TCR libraries took approximately 3,200 ng of total RNA. Per sample, reverse transcription was split into eight reactions. UMIs containing a 6-nucleotide sample barcode were added via template switching. TCRdb reprocessed the 5' RACE reads and reports one entry per CDR3 protein, with no DNA. This repertoire includes a few hundred thousand distinct CDR3 sequences. About this clonotype itself: Its antigen is not identified.

The sequence came from a human donor with ulcerative colitis or Crohn's disease, or a healthy co-twin of an affected twin (not recorded which). The chain couples TRBV12-3 or TRBV12-4 to TRBJ2-7. Sequencing input: blood. CDR3 in amino acids: CASSLRPTYEQYF.